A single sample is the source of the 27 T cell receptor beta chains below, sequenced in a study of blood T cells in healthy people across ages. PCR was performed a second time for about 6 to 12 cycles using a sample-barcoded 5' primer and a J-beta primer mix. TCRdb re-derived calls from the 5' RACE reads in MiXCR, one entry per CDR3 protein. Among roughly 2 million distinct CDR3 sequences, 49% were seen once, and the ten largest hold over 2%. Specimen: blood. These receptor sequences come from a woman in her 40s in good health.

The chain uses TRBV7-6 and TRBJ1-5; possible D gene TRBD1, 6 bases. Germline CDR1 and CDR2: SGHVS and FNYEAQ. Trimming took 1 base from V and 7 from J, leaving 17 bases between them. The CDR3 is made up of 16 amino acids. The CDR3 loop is CASSLGSGGARQPQHF. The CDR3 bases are TGTGCCAGCAGCTTAGGGTCCGGGGGGGCTCGACAGCCCCAGCATTTT.

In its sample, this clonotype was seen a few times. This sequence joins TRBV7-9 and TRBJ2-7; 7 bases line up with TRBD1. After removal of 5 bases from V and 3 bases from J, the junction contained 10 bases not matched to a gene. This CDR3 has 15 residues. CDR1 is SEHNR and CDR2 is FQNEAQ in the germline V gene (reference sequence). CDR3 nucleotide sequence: TGTGCCAGCAGCCCCGGACAGGATGTTTTCTACGAGCAGTACTTC. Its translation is CASSPGQDVFYEQYF. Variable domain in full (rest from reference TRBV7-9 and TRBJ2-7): DTGVSQNPRHKITKRGQNVTFRCDPISEHNRLYWYRQTLGQGPEFLTYFQNEAQLEKSRLLSDRFSAERPKGSFSTLEIQRTEQGDSAMYLCASSPGQDVFYEQYFGPGTRLTVT.

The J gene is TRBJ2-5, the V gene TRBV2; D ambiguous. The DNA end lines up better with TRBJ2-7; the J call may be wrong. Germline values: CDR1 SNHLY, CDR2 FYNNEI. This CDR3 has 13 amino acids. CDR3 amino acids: CASSESQLGEQYF. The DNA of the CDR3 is TGTGCCAGCAGTGAGTCCCAATTGGGCGAGCAGTACTTC.

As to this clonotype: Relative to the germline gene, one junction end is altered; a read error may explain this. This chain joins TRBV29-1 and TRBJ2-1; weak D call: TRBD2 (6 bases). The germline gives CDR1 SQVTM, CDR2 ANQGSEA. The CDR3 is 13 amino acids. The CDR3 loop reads CSVNGGNYNERFF. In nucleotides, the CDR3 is TGCAGCGTTAACGGGGGTAACTACAATGAGCGGTTCTTC.

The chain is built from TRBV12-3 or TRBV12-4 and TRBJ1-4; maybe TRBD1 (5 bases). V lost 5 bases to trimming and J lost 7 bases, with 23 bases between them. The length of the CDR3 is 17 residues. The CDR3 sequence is CASSLIVGGDVGEKLFF. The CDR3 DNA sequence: TGTGCCAGCAGTCTTATAGTGGGAGGGGATGTGGGTGAAAAACTGTTTTTT.

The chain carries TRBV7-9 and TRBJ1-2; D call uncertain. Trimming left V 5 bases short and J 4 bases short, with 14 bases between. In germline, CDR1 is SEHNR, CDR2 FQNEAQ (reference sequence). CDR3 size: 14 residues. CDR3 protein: CASSAKSGLYGYTF. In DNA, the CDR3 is TGTGCCAGCAGCGCTAAATCCGGGCTCTATGGCTACACCTTC.

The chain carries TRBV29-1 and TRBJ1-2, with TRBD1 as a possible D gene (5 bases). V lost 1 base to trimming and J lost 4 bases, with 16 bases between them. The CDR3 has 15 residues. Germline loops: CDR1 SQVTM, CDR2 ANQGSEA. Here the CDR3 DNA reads TGCAGCGTTGAAGCTGGGGGTGGAGGGATCTATGGCTACACCTTC. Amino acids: CSVEAGGGGIYGYTF.

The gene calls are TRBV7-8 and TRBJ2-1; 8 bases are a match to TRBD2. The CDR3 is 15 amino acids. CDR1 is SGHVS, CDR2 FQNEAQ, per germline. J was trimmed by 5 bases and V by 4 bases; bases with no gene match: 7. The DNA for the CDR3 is TGTGCCAGCAGCTCCCAGGGGACTAGTCACAATGAGCAGTTCTTC. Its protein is CASSSQGTSHNEQFF.

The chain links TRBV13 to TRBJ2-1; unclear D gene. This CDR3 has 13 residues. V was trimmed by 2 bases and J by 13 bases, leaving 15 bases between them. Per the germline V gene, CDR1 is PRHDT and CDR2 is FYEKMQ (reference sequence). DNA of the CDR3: TGTGCCAGCAGCTTACAAGGGATCGAGACCCAGTTCTTC. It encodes CASSLQGIETQFF.

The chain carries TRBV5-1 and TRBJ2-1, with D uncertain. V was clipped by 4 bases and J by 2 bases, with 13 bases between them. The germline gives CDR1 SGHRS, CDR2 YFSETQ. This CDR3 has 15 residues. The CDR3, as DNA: TGCGCCAGCAGCAGGGATGGTGAACCCTACAATGAGCAGTTCTTC. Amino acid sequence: CASSRDGEPYNEQFF.

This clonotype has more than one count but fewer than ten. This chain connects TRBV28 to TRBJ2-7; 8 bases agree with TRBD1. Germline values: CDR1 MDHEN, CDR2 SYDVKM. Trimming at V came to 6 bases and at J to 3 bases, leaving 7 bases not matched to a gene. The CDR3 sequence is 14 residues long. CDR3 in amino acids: CASSAGGISYEQYF. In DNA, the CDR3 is TGTGCCAGCAGCGCAGGGGGCATCAGCTACGAGCAGTACTTC.

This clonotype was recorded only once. Here the CDR3 reads CASSNGQISIYGYTF. As DNA, the CDR3 is TGTGCCAGTAGTAACGGGCAGATCAGCATCTATGGCTACACCTTC. This chain connects TRBV19 to TRBJ1-2, with D unclear. The CDR3 totals 15 residues. CDR1 is LNHDA, CDR2 SQIVND, per germline (reference sequence). V lost 4 bases and J lost 4, with 16 bases in between.

CDR3 sequence: CASTISRPDREGADGYTF. The CDR3 bases are TGTGCCAGCACCATATCCCGCCCGGACAGGGAGGGGGCTGATGGCTACACCTTC. The chain uses TRBV6-1 and TRBJ1-2; TRBD1 matches at 8 bases. The trim removed 7 bases at V and 6 bases at J, leaving 22 bases unmatched. CDR3 length: 18 residues. Per germline, CDR1 MNHNS and CDR2 SASEGT.

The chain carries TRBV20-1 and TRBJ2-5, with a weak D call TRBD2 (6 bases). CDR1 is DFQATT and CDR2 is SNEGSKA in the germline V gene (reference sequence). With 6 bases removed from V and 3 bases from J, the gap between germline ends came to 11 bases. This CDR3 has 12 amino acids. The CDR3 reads CSAGDFKETQYF. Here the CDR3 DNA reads TGCAGTGCCGGGGACTTTAAAGAGACCCAGTACTTC.

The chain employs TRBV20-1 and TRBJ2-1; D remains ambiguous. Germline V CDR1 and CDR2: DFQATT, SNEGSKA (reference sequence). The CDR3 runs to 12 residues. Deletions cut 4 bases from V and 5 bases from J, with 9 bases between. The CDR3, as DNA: TGCAGTGCTAACCGGGCCGACAATGAGCAGTTCTTC. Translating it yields CSANRADNEQFF.

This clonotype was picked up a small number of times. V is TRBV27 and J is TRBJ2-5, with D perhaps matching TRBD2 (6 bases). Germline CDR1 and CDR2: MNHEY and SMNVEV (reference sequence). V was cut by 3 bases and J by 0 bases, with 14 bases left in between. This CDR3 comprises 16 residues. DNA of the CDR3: TGTGCCAGCAGTTTCCCTGACCGGGACTACCAAGAGACCCAGTACTTC. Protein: CASSFPDRDYQETQYF.

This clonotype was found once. The CDR3 DNA reads TGTGCCAGCACCAGGGCCGATGAGCAGTTCTTC. Amino acids: CASTRADEQFF. This chain links TRBV3-1 with TRBJ2-1; maybe TRBD1 (5 bases). The CDR3 consists of 11 residues. Trimming stripped 7 bases from V and 8 bases from J, with 9 bases between. CDR1 and CDR2 (germline): LGHDT, YNNKEL (reference sequence).

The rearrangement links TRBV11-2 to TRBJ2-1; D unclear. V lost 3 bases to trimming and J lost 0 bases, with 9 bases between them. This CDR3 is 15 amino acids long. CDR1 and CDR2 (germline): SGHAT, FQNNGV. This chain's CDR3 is CASSLERNSYNEQFF. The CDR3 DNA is TGTGCCAGCAGCTTGGAGCGAAACTCCTACAATGAGCAGTTCTTC.

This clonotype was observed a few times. In nucleotides, the CDR3 is TGTGCCAGCGGGGAGGGGGCGATACAAGAGACCCAGTACTTC. Translation gives CASGEGAIQETQYF. V gene TRBV27 combines with J gene TRBJ2-5, with D tentatively TRBD1 or TRBD2 (7 bases each). The CDR3 contains 14 residues. Looked up from germline, CDR1 is MNHEY and CDR2 is SMNVEV (reference sequence). Trimming cost V 8 bases and J 2 bases, with 15 bases left between them.

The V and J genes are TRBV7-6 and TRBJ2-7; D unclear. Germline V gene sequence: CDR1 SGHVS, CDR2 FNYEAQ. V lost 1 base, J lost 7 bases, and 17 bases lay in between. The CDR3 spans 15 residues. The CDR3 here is CASSLDLERVGEQYF. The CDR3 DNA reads TGTGCCAGCAGCTTAGACCTGGAAAGGGTAGGAGAGCAGTACTTC.

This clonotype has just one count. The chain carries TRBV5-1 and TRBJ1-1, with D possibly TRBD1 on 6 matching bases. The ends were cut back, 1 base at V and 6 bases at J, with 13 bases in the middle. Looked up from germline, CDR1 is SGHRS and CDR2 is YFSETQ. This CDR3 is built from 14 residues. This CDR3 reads CASSLSQGLSEAFF. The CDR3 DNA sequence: TGCGCCAGCAGCTTGTCACAGGGACTATCTGAAGCTTTCTTT.

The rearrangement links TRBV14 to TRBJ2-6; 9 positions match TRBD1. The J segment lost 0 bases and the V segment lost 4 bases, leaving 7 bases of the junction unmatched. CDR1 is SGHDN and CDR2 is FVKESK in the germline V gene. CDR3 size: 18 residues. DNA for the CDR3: TGTGCCAGCAGCCTTGGGGACAGGGAAGACTCTGGGGCCAACGTCCTGACTTTC. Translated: CASSLGDREDSGANVLTF.

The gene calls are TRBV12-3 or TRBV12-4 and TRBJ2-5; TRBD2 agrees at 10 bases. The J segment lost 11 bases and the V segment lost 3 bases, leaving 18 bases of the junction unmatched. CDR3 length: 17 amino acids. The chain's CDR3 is CASSLTPSSGGRDEQYF. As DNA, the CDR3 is TGTGCCAGCAGTTTGACCCCCTCTAGCGGGGGTAGGGATGAGCAGTACTTC.

The CDR3 sequence is CASSSPRRGRGGEDTQYF. The DNA for the CDR3 is TGTGCCAGCAGCTCCCCGCGGCGGGGGCGGGGGGGAGAAGATACGCAGTATTTT. The genes are TRBV7-2 and TRBJ2-3; 9 bases are shared with TRBD2. V trimming: 4 bases; J trimming: 5 bases; junction bases outside the gene matches: 16. The germline V gene encodes CDR1 SGHTA and CDR2 FQGNSA. This CDR3 is 18 amino acids long.

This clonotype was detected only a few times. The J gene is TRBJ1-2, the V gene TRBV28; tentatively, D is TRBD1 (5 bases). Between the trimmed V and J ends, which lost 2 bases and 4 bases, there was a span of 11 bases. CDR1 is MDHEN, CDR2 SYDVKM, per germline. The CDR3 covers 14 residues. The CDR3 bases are TGTGCCAGCAGTTTAATCTGGGGCACCTATGGCTACACCTTC. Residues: CASSLIWGTYGYTF.

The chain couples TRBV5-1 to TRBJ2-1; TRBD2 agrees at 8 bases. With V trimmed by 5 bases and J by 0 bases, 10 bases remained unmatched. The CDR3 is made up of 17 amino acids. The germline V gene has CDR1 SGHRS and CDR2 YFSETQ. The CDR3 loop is CASRISGGTSSYNEQFF. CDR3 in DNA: TGCGCCAGCAGAATCTCCGGGGGGACTAGCTCCTACAATGAGCAGTTCTTC. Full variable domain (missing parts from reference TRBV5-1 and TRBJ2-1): KAGVTQTPRYLIKTRGQQVTLSCSPISGHRSVSWYQQTPGQGLQFLFEYFSETQRNKGNFPGRFSGRQFSNSRSEMNVSTLELGDSALYLCASRISGGTSSYNEQFFGPGTRLTVL.

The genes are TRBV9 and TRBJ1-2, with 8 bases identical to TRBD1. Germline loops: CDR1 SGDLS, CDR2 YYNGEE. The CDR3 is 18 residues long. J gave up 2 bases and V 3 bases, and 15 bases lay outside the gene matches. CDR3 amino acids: CASSGHGQGRVVNYGYTF. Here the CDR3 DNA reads TGTGCCAGCAGCGGTCATGGACAGGGTCGGGTTGTGAACTATGGCTACACCTTC.